This T cell receptor (beta chain) is drawn from a study of T cell responses to AZD1222 COVID-19 vaccine. The CDR3 sequence is 15 residues long. With 4 bases clipped from V and 2 bases from J, the junction kept 6 bases outside the gene matches. Germline CDR1 reads SGHDT; CDR2 reads YYEEEE. Second doses that came at about 4 or about 12 weeks were put together. Assay: immunoSEQ multiplex PCR; the TCRdb copy retains only in-frame clones and omits some. The sample yields around 130,000 clones, 88% seen once. This TCR was sampled from an adult who received the AZD1222 COVID-19 vaccine. The specimen comprised peripheral blood, sampled 28 days after the second AZD1222 dose. The genes are TRBV5-6 and TRBJ2-5, with 9 bases fitting TRBD1. CDR3 sequence: CASSPDRGLQETQYF. Written as DNA, the CDR3 is TGTGCCAGCAGCCCGGACAGGGGATTACAAGAGACCCAGTACTTC.